The present T cell receptor (beta chain) was sequenced within a study of T cells in Graves' hyperthyroidism and ophthalmopathy. Isolation of PBMCs was performed on roughly 9 ml fresh peripheral blood. TCR beta CDR3 regions were amplified from RNA. A first-round RT-PCR of the TCR CDR3 used the HTBI primer set. TCRdb used MiXCR to reprocess the multiplex PCR reads, holding one entry per CDR3 protein. This sample has 250,000 to 350,000 distinct CDR3 sequences, with roughly 22% found just once. Many counts were recorded for this clonotype. The source of this sequence is a man aged 25-45 years with Graves' ophthalmopathy. Sequencing was carried out using blood.

The CDR3: CAWSFAGNYGYTF. The CDR3 coding sequence is TGTGCCTGGAGTTTTGCAGGGAACTATGGCTACACCTTC. V gene TRBV30 combines with J gene TRBJ1-2; a possible D gene is TRBD1 (5 bases). This CDR3 region has 13 residues. Trimming removed 2 bases at V and 2 bases at J, with 9 bases between. The germline V gene encodes CDR1 GTSNPN and CDR2 SVGIG (reference sequence).